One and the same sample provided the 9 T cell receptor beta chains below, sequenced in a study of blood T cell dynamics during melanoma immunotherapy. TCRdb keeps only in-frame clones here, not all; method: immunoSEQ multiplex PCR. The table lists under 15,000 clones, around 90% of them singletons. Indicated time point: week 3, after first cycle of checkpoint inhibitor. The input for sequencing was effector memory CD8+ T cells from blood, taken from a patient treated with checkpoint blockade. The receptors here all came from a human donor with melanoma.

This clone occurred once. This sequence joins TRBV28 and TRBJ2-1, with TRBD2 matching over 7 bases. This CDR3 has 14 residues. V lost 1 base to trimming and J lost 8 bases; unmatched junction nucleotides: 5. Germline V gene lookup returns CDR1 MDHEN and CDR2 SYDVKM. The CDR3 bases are TGTGCCAGCAGTTTATCAGAGACTAGCCATGAGCAGTTCTTC. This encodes CASSLSETSHEQFF.

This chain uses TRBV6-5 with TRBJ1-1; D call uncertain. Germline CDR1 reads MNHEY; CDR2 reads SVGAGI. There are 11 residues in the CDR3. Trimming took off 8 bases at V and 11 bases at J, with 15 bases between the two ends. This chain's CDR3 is CASRNGVAAFF. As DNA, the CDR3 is TGTGCCAGCCGCAACGGGGTGGCGGCTTTCTTT.

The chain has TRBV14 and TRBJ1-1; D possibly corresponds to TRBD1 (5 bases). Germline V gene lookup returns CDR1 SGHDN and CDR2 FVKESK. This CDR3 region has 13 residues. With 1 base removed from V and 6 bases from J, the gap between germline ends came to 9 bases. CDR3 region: CASSQVGGAEAFF. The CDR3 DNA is TGTGCCAGCAGCCAAGTCGGGGGGGCTGAAGCTTTCTTT.

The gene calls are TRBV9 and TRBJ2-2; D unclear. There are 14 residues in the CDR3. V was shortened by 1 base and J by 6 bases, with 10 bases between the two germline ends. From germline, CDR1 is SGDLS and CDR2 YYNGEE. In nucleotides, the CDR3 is TGTGCCAGCAGCGTAATAGAGCTCCCCGGGGAGCTGTTTTTT. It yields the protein CASSVIELPGELFF.

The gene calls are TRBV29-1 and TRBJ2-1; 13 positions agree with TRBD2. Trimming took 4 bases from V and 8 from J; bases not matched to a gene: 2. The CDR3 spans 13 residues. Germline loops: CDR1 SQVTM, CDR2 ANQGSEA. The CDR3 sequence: CSVGLAGGYEQFF. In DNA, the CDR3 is TGCAGCGTTGGACTAGCGGGAGGTTATGAGCAGTTCTTC.

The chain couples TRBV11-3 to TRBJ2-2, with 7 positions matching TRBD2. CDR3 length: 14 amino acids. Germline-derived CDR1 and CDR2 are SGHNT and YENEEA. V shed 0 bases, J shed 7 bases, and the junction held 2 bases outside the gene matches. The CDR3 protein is CASSLDPGGGELFF. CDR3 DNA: TGTGCCAGCAGCTTAGATCCGGGGGGCGGGGAGCTGTTTTTT.

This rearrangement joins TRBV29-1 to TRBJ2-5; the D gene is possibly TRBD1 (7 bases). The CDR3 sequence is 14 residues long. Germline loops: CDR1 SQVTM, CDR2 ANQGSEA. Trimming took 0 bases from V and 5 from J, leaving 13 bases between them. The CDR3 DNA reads TGCAGCGTTGAAGATCGAGGAGGGGGCGAGACCCAGTACTTC. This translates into CSVEDRGGGETQYF.

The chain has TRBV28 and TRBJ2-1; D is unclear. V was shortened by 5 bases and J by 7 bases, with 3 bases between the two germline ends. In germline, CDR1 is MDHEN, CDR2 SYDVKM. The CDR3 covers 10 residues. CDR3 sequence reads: CASSENEQFF. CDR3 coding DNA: TGTGCCAGCAGTGAGAATGAGCAGTTCTTC.

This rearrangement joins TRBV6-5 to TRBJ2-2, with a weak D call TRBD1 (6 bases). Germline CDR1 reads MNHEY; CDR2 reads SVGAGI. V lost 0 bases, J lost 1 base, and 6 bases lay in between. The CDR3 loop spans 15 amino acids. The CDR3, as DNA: TGTGCCAGCAGTTACTCGACAGGGAACACCGGGGAGCTGTTTTTT. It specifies CASSYSTGNTGELFF.